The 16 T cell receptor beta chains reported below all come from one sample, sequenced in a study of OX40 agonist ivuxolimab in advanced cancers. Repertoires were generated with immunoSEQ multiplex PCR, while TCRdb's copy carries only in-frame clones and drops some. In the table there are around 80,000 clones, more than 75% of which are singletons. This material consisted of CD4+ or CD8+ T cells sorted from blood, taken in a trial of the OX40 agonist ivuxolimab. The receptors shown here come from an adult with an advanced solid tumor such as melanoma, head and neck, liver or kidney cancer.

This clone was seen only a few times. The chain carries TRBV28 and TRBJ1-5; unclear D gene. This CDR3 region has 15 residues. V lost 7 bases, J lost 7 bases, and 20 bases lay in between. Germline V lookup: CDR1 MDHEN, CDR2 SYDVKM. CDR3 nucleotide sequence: TGTGCCAGCAATTCCGGGCTCCCCGGGCGGCAGCCCCAGCATTTT. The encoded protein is CASNSGLPGRQPQHF.

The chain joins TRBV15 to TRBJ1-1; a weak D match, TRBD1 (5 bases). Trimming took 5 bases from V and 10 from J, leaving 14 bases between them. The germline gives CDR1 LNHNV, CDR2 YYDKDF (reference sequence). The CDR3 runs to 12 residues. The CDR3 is CATSLPGTAAFF. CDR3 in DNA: TGTGCCACCAGCTTACCCGGGACCGCAGCTTTCTTT.

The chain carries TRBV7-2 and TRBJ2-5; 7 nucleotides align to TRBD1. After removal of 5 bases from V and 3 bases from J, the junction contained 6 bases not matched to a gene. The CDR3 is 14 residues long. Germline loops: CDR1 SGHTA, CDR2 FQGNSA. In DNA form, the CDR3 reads TGTGCCAGCAGCCCGACAGGGAGTGAAGAGACCCAGTACTTC. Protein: CASSPTGSEETQYF.

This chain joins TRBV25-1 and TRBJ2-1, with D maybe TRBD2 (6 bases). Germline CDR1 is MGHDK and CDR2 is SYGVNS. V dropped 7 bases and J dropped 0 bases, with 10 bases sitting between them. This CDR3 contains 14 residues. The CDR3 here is CASTTGGSYNEQFF. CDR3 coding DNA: TGTGCCAGCACCACCGGGGGCTCCTACAATGAGCAGTTCTTC.

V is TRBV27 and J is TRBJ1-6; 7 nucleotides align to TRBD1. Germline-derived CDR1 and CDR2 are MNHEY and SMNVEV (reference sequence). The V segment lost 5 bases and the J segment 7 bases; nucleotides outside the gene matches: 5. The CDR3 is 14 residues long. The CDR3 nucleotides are TGTGCCAGCAGTCAAGGGACAGCGAATTCACCCCTCCACTTT. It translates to CASSQGTANSPLHF.

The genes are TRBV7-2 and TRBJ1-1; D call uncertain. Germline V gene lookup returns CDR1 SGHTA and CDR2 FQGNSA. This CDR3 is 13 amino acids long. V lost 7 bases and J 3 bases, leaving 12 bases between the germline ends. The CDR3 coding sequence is TGTGCCAGCAAAAAGGAGGGCTACACTGAAGCTTTCTTT. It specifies CASKKEGYTEAFF.

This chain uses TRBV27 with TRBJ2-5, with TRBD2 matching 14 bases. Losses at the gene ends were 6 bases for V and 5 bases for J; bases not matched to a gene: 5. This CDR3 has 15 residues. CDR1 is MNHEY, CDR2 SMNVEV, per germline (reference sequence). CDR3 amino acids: CASRMTSGGDETQYF. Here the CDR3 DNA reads TGTGCCAGCAGGATGACTAGCGGGGGGGACGAGACCCAGTACTTC.

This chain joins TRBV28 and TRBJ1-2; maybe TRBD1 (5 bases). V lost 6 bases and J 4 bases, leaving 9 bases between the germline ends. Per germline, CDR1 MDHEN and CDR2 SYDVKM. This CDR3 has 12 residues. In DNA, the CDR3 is TGTGCCAGCAGGGGACTTAGCTATGGCTACACCTTC. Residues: CASRGLSYGYTF.

The CDR3 here is CASSSGLAGGRQTQYF. In nucleotides, the CDR3 is TGCGCCAGCAGCTCCGGACTAGCGGGGGGGCGTCAGACCCAGTACTTC. J is TRBJ2-5 and V is TRBV5-1; 15 bases are shared with TRBD2. This CDR3 region has 16 residues. The V and J ends lost 3 bases and 6 bases, in that order; junction bases with no gene match: 6. Per the germline V gene, CDR1 is SGHRS and CDR2 is YFSETQ.

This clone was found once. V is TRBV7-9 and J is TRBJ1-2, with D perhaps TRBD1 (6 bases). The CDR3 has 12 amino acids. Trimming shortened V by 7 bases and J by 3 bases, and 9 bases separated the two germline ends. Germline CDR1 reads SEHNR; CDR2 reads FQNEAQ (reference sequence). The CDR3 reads CASTGQYYGYTF. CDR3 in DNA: TGTGCCAGCACTGGACAGTACTATGGCTACACCTTC.

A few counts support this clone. The CDR3 spells CASSYQRLSSYEQYF. The CDR3 DNA sequence: TGTGCCAGCAGTTACCAAAGGCTCAGCTCCTACGAGCAGTACTTC. V is TRBV6-5 and J is TRBJ2-7; D is uncertain. The V gene's germline CDR1 is MNHEY and CDR2 SVGAGI. CDR3 length equals 15 residues. The ends were cut back, 2 bases at V and 0 bases at J, with 11 bases in the middle.

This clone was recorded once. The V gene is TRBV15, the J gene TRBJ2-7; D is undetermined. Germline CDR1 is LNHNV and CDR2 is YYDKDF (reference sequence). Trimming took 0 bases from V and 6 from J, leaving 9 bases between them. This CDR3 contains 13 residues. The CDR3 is CATSRDLPSEQYF. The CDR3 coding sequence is TGTGCCACCAGCAGAGATCTACCGTCCGAGCAGTACTTC.

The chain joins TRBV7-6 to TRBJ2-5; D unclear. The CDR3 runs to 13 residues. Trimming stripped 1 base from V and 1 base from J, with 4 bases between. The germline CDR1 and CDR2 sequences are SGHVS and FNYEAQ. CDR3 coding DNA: TGTGCCAGCAGCTTAGGGGGCCAAGAGACCCAGTACTTC. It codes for CASSLGGQETQYF.

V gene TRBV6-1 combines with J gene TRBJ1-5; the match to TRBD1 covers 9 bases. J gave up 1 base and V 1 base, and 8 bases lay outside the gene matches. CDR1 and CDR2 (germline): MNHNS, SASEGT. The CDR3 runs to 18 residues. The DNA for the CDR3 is TGTGCCAGCAGTGAAGAGACAGGGACAGGGAAAAGCAATCAGCCCCAGCATTTT. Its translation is CASSEETGTGKSNQPQHF.

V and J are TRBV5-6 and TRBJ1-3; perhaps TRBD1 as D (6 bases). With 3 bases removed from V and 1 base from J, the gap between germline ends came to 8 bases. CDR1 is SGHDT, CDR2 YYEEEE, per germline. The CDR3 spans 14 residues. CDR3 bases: TGTGCCAGCAGCTCCACAGGGTCTGGAAACACCATATATTTT. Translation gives CASSSTGSGNTIYF.

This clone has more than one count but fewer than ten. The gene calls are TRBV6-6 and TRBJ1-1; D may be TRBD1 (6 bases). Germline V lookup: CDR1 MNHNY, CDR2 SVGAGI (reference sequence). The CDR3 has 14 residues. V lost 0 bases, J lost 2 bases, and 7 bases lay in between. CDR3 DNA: TGTGCCAGCAGTTACTCGGGGGCCAACACTGAAGCTTTCTTT. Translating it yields CASSYSGANTEAFF.